This is a list of T cell receptor beta chains from one sample in a study of cytomegalovirus exposure and HLA in healthy donors. Assay used: immunoSEQ multiplex PCR; TCRdb lists only in-frame clones, some missing. The sample includes roughly 150,000 clones, approximately 81% of them seen just once. The material sequenced was PBMCs. The receptors derive from a male donor in good health and CMV-seronegative. Both conserved end residues are part of each CDR3. The D gene is left open where the match is weak. Size tells how often a clone was seen (once, few, many) or the class of an expanded clone, and some rows leave it out.

D: TRBD2
size: NA
V: TRBV7-9
J: TRBJ2-1
CDR3: CASSPSGAHNEQFF
DNA: TGTGCCAGCAGCCCTAGCGGGGCCCACAATGAGCAGTTCTTC

D: TRBD1
size: NA
V: TRBV30
J: TRBJ2-3
CDR3: CAWRLGQASTDTQYF
DNA: TGTGCCTGGAGACTGGGACAGGCCAGCACAGATACGCAGTATTTT

D: NA
size: NA
V: TRBV7-9
J: TRBJ1-2
CDR3: CASSLVGGENYGYTF
DNA: TGTGCCAGCAGCTTAGTCGGAGGGGAAAACTATGGCTACACCTTC

D: TRBD2
size: NA
V: TRBV2
J: TRBJ2-2
CDR3: CASSEFNSGANTGELFF
DNA: TGTGCCAGCAGTGAATTTAATAGCGGGGCGAACACCGGGGAGCTGTTTTTT

D: NA
size: NA
V: TRBV10-3
J: TRBJ2-5
CDR3: CAISESRRAQETQYF
DNA: TGTGCCATCAGTGAGTCGAGGCGGGCTCAAGAGACCCAGTACTTC

D: TRBD1
size: once
V: TRBV19
J: TRBJ1-3
CDR3: CASSKTGLAGNTIYF
DNA: TGTGCCAGTAGCAAGACAGGGTTGGCCGGAAACACCATATATTTT

D: NA
size: NA
V: TRBV7-9
J: TRBJ2-7
CDR3: CASSLGLDRDYEQYF
DNA: TGTGCCAGCAGCTTAGGGTTGGACAGAGACTACGAGCAGTACTTC

D: TRBD1
size: NA
V: TRBV18
J: TRBJ2-5
CDR3: CASSPTGGQETQYF
DNA: TGTGCCAGCTCACCCACAGGGGGCCAAGAGACCCAGTACTTC

D: NA
size: NA
V: TRBV27
J: TRBJ1-6
CDR3: CASSWGSLSNSPLHF
DNA: TGTGCCAGCAGTTGGGGCAGCCTCTCAAATTCACCCCTCCACTTT

D: NA
size: NA
V: TRBV2
J: TRBJ1-1
CDR3: CASRVALAGVYTEAFF
DNA: TGTGCCAGCAGGGTAGCCCTGGCAGGGGTTTACACTGAAGCTTTCTTT

D: TRBD2
size: NA
V: TRBV19
J: TRBJ2-2
CDR3: CASRPGLNTGELFF
DNA: TGTGCCAGTCGACCGGGACTAAACACCGGGGAGCTGTTTTTT

D: NA
size: NA
V: TRBV30
J: TRBJ1-6
CDR3: CAWRTGIPGAPLHF
DNA: TGTGCCTGGAGGACAGGTATTCCGGGTGCACCCCTCCACTTT